The 6 T cell receptor beta chains reported below all come from one sample, sequenced in a study of cytomegalovirus exposure and HLA in healthy donors. A multiplex PCR was run with 60 Vbeta primers and 13 Jbeta primers. Clones were read by immunoSEQ multiplex PCR, and TCRdb kept only the in-frame ones, dropping some. The repertoire includes approximately 73,000 clones, around 77% of them detected once, and about 22% sits in the top ten. The sample comprised PBMCs. Source of these receptors: a woman aged 40 to 50 in good health and CMV-seropositive.

The genes are TRBV4-2 and TRBJ1-4, with TRBD1 identical over 8 bases. The CDR3 contains 19 residues. V gave up 2 bases and J gave up 2 bases; unmatched junction bases: 13. Germline lookup yields CDR1 LGHNA and CDR2 YNFKEQ. CDR3 sequence reads: CASSQYRGGVSLTNEKLFF. In DNA, the CDR3 is TGTGCCAGCAGCCAATACAGGGGGGGAGTAAGCTTGACTAATGAAAAACTGTTTTTT.

The rearrangement links TRBV6-1 to TRBJ1-2, with 8 bases that match TRBD1. There are 14 residues in the CDR3. In germline, CDR1 is MNHNS, CDR2 SASEGT. The V and J ends lost 6 bases and 2 bases, in that order; junction bases with no gene match: 5. DNA of the CDR3: TGTGCCAGCAGGGGGACAGGCCAGAACTATGGCTACACCTTC. This codes for CASRGTGQNYGYTF.

CDR3 in amino acids: CASSTGGSNYGYTF. The CDR3, as DNA: TGTGCCAGCAGCACGGGGGGAAGTAACTATGGCTACACCTTC. The V call is TRBV7-9, the J call TRBJ1-2; a possible D gene is TRBD1 (5 bases). Germline assignment: CDR1 SEHNR and CDR2 FQNEAQ (reference sequence). V lost 5 bases and J 1 base, leaving 11 bases between the germline ends. There are 14 residues in the CDR3.

CDR3 in amino acids: CASSLGPSGAGTGRNYGYTF. The CDR3 DNA follows: TGTGCCAGCAGCTTAGGTCCGAGTGGGGCTGGGACAGGGAGAAACTATGGCTACACCTTC. The chain has TRBV7-6 and TRBJ1-2, with TRBD1 matching over 9 bases. The CDR3 is made up of 20 amino acids. From germline, CDR1 is SGHVS and CDR2 FNYEAQ. V shed 1 base and J 2 bases; nucleotides not matched to a gene: 17. The full variable domain, completed using reference TRBV7-6 and TRBJ1-2, is GAGVSQSPRYKVTKRGQDVALRCDPISGHVSLYWYRQALGQGPEFLTYFNYEAQQDKSGLPNDRFSAERPEGSISTLTIQRTEQRDSAMYRCASSLGPSGAGTGRNYGYTFGSGTRLTVV.

V is TRBV6-5 and J is TRBJ2-7; D is perhaps TRBD1 (5 bases). Trimming removed 2 bases at V and 2 bases at J, with 10 bases between. The germline gives CDR1 MNHEY, CDR2 SVGAGI. CDR3 length: 14 residues. The CDR3 sequence: CASSYVDTAYEQYF. The DNA of the CDR3 is TGTGCCAGCAGTTACGTGGACACCGCCTACGAGCAGTACTTC.

The chain recombines TRBV6-6 with TRBJ2-7, with 9 positions matching TRBD1. V was pared by 8 bases and J by 7 bases, with 12 bases of the junction left unmatched. The CDR3 sequence is 14 residues long. Germline assignment: CDR1 MNHNY and CDR2 SVGAGI (reference sequence). For the CDR3, the DNA is TGTGCCAGCGACAGGGGGGGACTAACCCCGGAGCAGTACTTC. Its translation is CASDRGGLTPEQYF.